The T cell receptor (beta chain) described here comes from a study of blood T cell repertoires in COVID-19. Across the whole study: Samples representing acute and convalescent COVID-19 were sourced from the United States, Italy and Spain. T cells, B-cell-depleted T cells, or PBMCs provided the cDNA or gDNA that served as material.

In the original workflow: From reference gene primer amplification, estimates of nucleated cell counts were derived. The repertoire was sequenced with immunoSEQ multiplex PCR; TCRdb's copy has only in-frame clones and lacks some. V and J calls and clone size come straight from that table; D and trimming were deduced from the DNA. The table shows over 100,000 clones, with over 80% occurring only once. Trimming took 1 base from V and 10 from J, leaving 8 bases between them. Germline values: CDR1 LGHDT, CDR2 YNNKEL (reference sequence). This CDR3 has 11 residues. This rearrangement joins TRBV3-1 (or the pseudogene TRBV3-2) to TRBJ2-7, with D perhaps matching TRBD1 (6 bases). The sequenced sample consisted of peripheral blood. The sequence was obtained from a man in his forties or fifties with active COVID-19. The CDR3 reads CASSQGTDQYF. DNA of the CDR3: TGTGCCAGCAGCCAAGGGACAGACCAGTACTTC.